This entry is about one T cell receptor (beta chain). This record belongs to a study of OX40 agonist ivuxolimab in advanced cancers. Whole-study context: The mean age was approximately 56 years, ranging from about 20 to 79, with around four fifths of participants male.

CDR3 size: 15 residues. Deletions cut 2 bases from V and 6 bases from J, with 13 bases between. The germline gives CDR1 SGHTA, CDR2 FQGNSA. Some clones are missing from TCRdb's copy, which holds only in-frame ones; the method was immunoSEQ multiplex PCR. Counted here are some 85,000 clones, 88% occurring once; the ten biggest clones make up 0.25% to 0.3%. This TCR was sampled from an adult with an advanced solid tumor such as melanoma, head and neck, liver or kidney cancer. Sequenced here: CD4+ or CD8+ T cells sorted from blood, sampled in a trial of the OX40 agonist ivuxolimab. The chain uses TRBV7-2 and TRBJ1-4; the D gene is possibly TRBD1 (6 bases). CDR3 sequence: CASSLFGRGDEKLFF. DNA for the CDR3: TGTGCCAGCAGCTTATTCGGCAGGGGAGATGAAAAACTGTTTTTT.